The 27 T cell receptor beta chains below come from one sample, sequenced in a study of blood T cell repertoires in COVID-19. Produced via immunoSEQ multiplex PCR; TCRdb's table is partial and in-frame only. The top ten clones hold about 2.3% of a sample with 160,000 or so clones, under 95% of them seen once. The specimen sequenced was peripheral blood. These receptors originate from a man younger than 35 with acute or convalescent COVID-19.

As DNA, the CDR3 is TGTGCCAGCAGCCCTTGGGAGAGCTCCTACAATGAGCAGTTCTTC. Translating it yields CASSPWESSYNEQFF. The chain links TRBV5-4 to TRBJ2-1; D is possibly TRBD2 (5 bases). This CDR3 has 15 amino acids. Trimming shortened V by 4 bases and J by 0 bases, and 11 bases separated the two germline ends. CDR1 is SGHNT and CDR2 is YYREEE in the germline V gene (reference sequence).

The chain carries TRBV30 and TRBJ2-1; TRBD1 matches 7 bases. Germline CDR1 is GTSNPN and CDR2 is SVGIG (reference sequence). This CDR3 has 12 residues. After removal of 7 bases from V and 6 bases from J, the junction contained 6 bases not matched to a gene. The CDR3: CAYTGQTNEQFF. The CDR3 nucleotides read TGTGCCTACACGGGACAGACCAATGAGCAGTTCTTC.

This chain joins TRBV30 and TRBJ1-1, with D perhaps matching TRBD1 (6 bases). The CDR3 length is 14 residues. Germline V CDR1 and CDR2: GTSNPN, SVGIG (reference sequence). Deletions cut 2 bases from V and 0 bases from J, with 10 bases between. CDR3 bases: TGTGCCTGGAGTCTGACAGGCATGAACACTGAAGCTTTCTTT. It is translated as CAWSLTGMNTEAFF.

The genes are TRBV6-4 and TRBJ1-1; no clear D. CDR3 length equals 13 residues. Trimming stripped 6 bases from V and 6 bases from J, with 14 bases between. Germline assignment: CDR1 MRHNA and CDR2 SNTAGT. CDR3 sequence (DNA): TGTGCCAGCAGCATGGACTCCGGGTCTGAAGCTTTCTTT. This encodes CASSMDSGSEAFF.

This sequence joins TRBV5-4 and TRBJ2-5; TRBD2 might be the D (6 bases). Looked up from germline, CDR1 is SGHNT and CDR2 is YYREEE (reference sequence). CDR3 length: 14 amino acids. Trimming took off 0 bases at V and 9 bases at J, with 15 bases between the two ends. This chain's CDR3 is CASSLEQGSGAQYF. For the CDR3, the DNA is TGTGCCAGCAGCTTGGAGCAGGGTTCGGGGGCCCAGTACTTC.

The chain links TRBV28 to TRBJ1-3, with D perhaps TRBD1 (6 bases). V lost 4 bases and J lost 4, with 11 bases in between. Germline V gene lookup returns CDR1 MDHEN and CDR2 SYDVKM. The CDR3 contains 14 residues. This CDR3 is CASSWDTLGNTIYF. Written as DNA, the CDR3 is TGTGCCAGCAGTTGGGACACTTTAGGAAACACCATATATTTT.

The rearrangement links TRBV18 to TRBJ2-1, with TRBD2 matching over 13 bases. The germline V gene has CDR1 KGHSH and CDR2 LQKENI. The CDR3 has 20 amino acids. With V trimmed by 3 bases and J by 4 bases, 15 bases remained unmatched. The CDR3 is CASSPLTSGGAETQYNEQFF. The CDR3 DNA follows: TGTGCCAGCTCACCGCTTACTAGCGGGGGGGCTGAGACTCAGTACAATGAGCAGTTCTTC.

The V and J genes are TRBV3-1 (or the pseudogene TRBV3-2) and TRBJ1-1, with D unclear. Trimming stripped 4 bases from V and 2 bases from J, with 11 bases between. This CDR3 is built from 14 residues. CDR1 and CDR2 (germline): LGHDT, YNNKEL (reference sequence). CDR3 DNA: TGTGCCAGCAGCCGCTCAAGAGTCAACACTGAAGCTTTCTTT. Protein: CASSRSRVNTEAFF.

This chain uses TRBV27 with TRBJ1-6; TRBD1 might be the D (5 bases). V was pared by 0 bases and J by 9 bases, with 15 bases between. In germline, CDR1 is MNHEY, CDR2 SMNVEV (reference sequence). The CDR3 is made up of 16 amino acids. In nucleotides, the CDR3 is TGTGCCAGCAGTTTATCGGGGCTCGCCCCCGGTTCACCCCTCCACTTT. Translation gives CASSLSGLAPGSPLHF.

The chain links TRBV7-6 to TRBJ1-5; tentative D call: TRBD1 (5 bases). In germline, CDR1 is SGHVS, CDR2 FNYEAQ. The CDR3 runs 15 residues. The V end was cut by 4 bases, the J end by 0 bases, with 10 bases between. In DNA form, the CDR3 reads TGTGCCAGCAGCTCCGACAGTTATAGCAATCAGCCCCAGCATTTT. Its translation: CASSSDSYSNQPQHF. The whole variable domain, remainder taken from reference TRBV7-6 and TRBJ1-5, is GAGVSQSPRYKVTKRGQDVALRCDPISGHVSLYWYRQALGQGPEFLTYFNYEAQQDKSGLPNDRFSAERPEGSISTLTIQRTEQRDSAMYRCASSSDSYSNQPQHFGDGTRLSIL.

The chain combines TRBV4-1 with TRBJ1-1; D may be TRBD1 (5 bases). V shed 4 bases and J shed 0 bases, with 18 bases lying between them. Germline V gives CDR1 MGHRA, CDR2 YSYEKL. This CDR3 is 17 amino acids long. CDR3 protein: CASSRVPTTGLNTEAFF. CDR3 sequence (DNA): TGCGCCAGCAGCCGTGTGCCGACAACAGGTTTGAACACTGAAGCTTTCTTT.

This chain joins TRBV19 and TRBJ2-1; 15 nucleotides align to TRBD2. V was pared by 5 bases and J by 0 bases, with 2 bases of the junction left unmatched. The CDR3 spans 17 residues. The germline V gene has CDR1 LNHDA and CDR2 SQIVND (reference sequence). CDR3 coding DNA: TGTGCCAGTAGTGGGACTAGCGGGGGGTCCTCCTACAATGAGCAGTTCTTC. Residues: CASSGTSGGSSYNEQFF.

V and J are TRBV11-2 and TRBJ2-7; 8 bases are a match to TRBD2. The J segment lost 2 bases and the V segment lost 5 bases, leaving 11 bases of the junction unmatched. There are 16 residues in the CDR3. The germline V gene encodes CDR1 SGHAT and CDR2 FQNNGV. The CDR3, as DNA: TGTGCCAGCAGCCCCCTGAGCGGGAGAAATACCTACGAGCAGTACTTC. Protein: CASSPLSGRNTYEQYF.

The rearrangement links TRBV24-1 to TRBJ2-1; D is perhaps TRBD1 (6 bases). Germline V gene sequence: CDR1 KGHDR, CDR2 SFDVKD. Trimming left V 7 bases short and J 1 base short, with 7 bases between. The CDR3 covers 13 residues. CDR3 sequence: CATRGQSYNEQFF. The CDR3 DNA reads TGTGCCACCAGAGGACAGTCCTACAATGAGCAGTTCTTC.

This clone was counted a few times. The sample carries other DNA sequences with the same CDR3. V gene TRBV18 combines with J gene TRBJ1-1; D might be TRBD1 (5 bases). Germline CDR1 KGHSH, CDR2 LQKENI. This CDR3 is built from 14 residues. The V and J ends lost 1 base and 1 base respectively, with 7 bases between them. The CDR3 protein is CASSPLRENTEAFF. The CDR3 DNA sequence: TGTGCCAGCTCACCACTCAGGGAGAACACTGAAGCTTTCTTT.

J is TRBJ1-1 and V is TRBV9, with D possibly matching TRBD1 (5 bases). The CDR3 consists of 14 residues. Trimming cost V 0 bases and J 1 base, with 7 bases left between them. Germline CDR1 and CDR2: SGDLS and YYNGEE. CDR3: CASSVAGANTEAFF. CDR3 nucleotide sequence: TGTGCCAGCAGCGTAGCTGGGGCGAACACTGAAGCTTTCTTT.

This clone was recorded once. The chain has TRBV11-2 and TRBJ1-2; TRBD1 aligns across 8 bases. This CDR3 is 14 amino acids long. The V segment lost 1 base and the J segment 6 bases; nucleotides outside the gene matches: 4. Germline V gene lookup returns CDR1 SGHAT and CDR2 FQNNGV. The CDR3 here is CASSLGTGSDGYTF. The CDR3 nucleotides read TGTGCCAGCAGCTTAGGGACAGGGTCGGATGGCTACACCTTC.

The CDR3 region has the DNA TGTGCCTGGGGGCGGGGTATGGGAAAACTGTTTTTT. Its translation is CAWGRGMGKLFF. The rearrangement joins TRBV30 to TRBJ1-4, with D unclear. Looked up from germline, CDR1 is GTSNPN and CDR2 is SVGIG (reference sequence). The CDR3 is made up of 12 amino acids. The ends were cut back, 5 bases at V and 10 bases at J, with 14 bases in the middle. Full variable domain (remainder filled in from reference TRBV30 and TRBJ1-4): SQTIHQWPATLVQPVGSPLSLECTVEGTSNPNLYWYRQAAGRGLQLLFYSVGIGQISSEVPQNLSASRPQDRQFILSSKKLLLSDSGFYLCAWGRGMGKLFFGSGTQLSVL.

The chain uses TRBV18 and TRBJ1-5, with TRBD1 matching 8 bases. Germline V CDR1 and CDR2: KGHSH, LQKENI. J gave up 7 bases and V 5 bases, and 10 bases lay outside the gene matches. The CDR3 is 15 amino acids. The CDR3 DNA sequence: TGTGCCAGCTCAAAGGCGACAGGGGCAGAGCAGCCCCAGCATTTT. Its protein is CASSKATGAEQPQHF.

V usage is TRBV6-4 and J usage is TRBJ2-1; 8 bases are shared with TRBD2. Germline V lookup: CDR1 MRHNA, CDR2 SNTAGT. The CDR3 sequence is 15 residues long. V shed 9 bases and J 6 bases; nucleotides not matched to a gene: 13. The CDR3 DNA follows: TGTGCCAGTGCAAGAAACCTACTAGCGGTCAATGAGCAGTTCTTC. This sequence encodes CASARNLLAVNEQFF.

The chain employs TRBV10-2 and TRBJ2-5; possible D gene TRBD1, 6 bases. Deletions cut 6 bases from V and 1 base from J, with 9 bases between. CDR3 size: 13 residues. Germline CDR1 and CDR2: WSHSY and SAAADI. CDR3 residues: CASSWDIQETQYF. The CDR3, as DNA: TGCGCCAGCAGCTGGGACATCCAAGAGACCCAGTACTTC.

The rearrangement uses TRBV19 and TRBJ1-3; 7 nucleotides agree with TRBD1. V lost 6 bases to trimming and J lost 2 bases; unmatched junction nucleotides: 10. The germline CDR1 and CDR2 sequences are LNHDA and SQIVND (reference sequence). The CDR3 is 16 residues long. The CDR3 sequence is CASRGTGVYAGNTIYF. The CDR3 region has the DNA TGTGCCAGTAGGGGCACAGGGGTCTATGCTGGAAACACCATATATTTT.

This chain connects TRBV10-2 to TRBJ1-6; the D gene is possibly TRBD1 (5 bases). CDR3 length: 16 residues. Germline CDR1 reads WSHSY; CDR2 reads SAAADI. Trimming shortened V by 3 bases and J by 2 bases, and 11 bases separated the two germline ends. CDR3 nucleotide sequence: TGCGCCAGCAGTGAAGTGGGGCCCACCTATAATTCACCCCTCCACTTT. Amino acid sequence: CASSEVGPTYNSPLHF.

This clone was detected ten times or more. The chain carries TRBV30 and TRBJ1-5, with D uncertain. V was clipped by 0 bases and J by 4 bases, with 7 bases between them. The germline gives CDR1 GTSNPN, CDR2 SVGIG (reference sequence). The CDR3 is 13 amino acids. The CDR3 region has the DNA TGTGCCTGGAGTGTCGAGGAAAATCAGCCCCAGCATTTT. As protein: CAWSVEENQPQHF.

The genes are TRBV5-1 and TRBJ2-5; TRBD2 aligns across 9 bases. V shed 3 bases, J shed 7 bases, and the junction held 7 bases outside the gene matches. The V gene's germline CDR1 is SGHRS and CDR2 YFSETQ. CDR3 size: 14 residues. Here the CDR3 DNA reads TGCGCCAGCAGCTCCTCCGGGACTAGCAGGACCCAGTACTTC. Protein product: CASSSSGTSRTQYF.

This rearrangement joins TRBV29-1 to TRBJ2-3; TRBD1 aligns across 11 bases. CDR1 SQVTM and CDR2 ANQGSEA come from the germline V gene. V was pared by 6 bases and J by 5 bases, with 10 bases of the junction left unmatched. The CDR3 consists of 15 residues. The chain's CDR3 is CSVIRGQGALDTQYF. The CDR3 nucleotides are TGCAGCGTAATCCGCGGACAGGGGGCCCTAGATACGCAGTATTTT.

In nucleotides, the CDR3 is TGTGCCAGCAACAAACAGGGGGCGCGTGCTGAAGCTTTCTTT. Protein sequence: CASNKQGARAEAFF. This chain connects TRBV6-5 to TRBJ1-1; 9 bases are a match to TRBD1. After removal of 7 bases from V and 6 bases from J, the junction contained 9 bases not matched to a gene. The CDR3 has 14 amino acids. Germline CDR1 and CDR2: MNHEY and SVGAGI.